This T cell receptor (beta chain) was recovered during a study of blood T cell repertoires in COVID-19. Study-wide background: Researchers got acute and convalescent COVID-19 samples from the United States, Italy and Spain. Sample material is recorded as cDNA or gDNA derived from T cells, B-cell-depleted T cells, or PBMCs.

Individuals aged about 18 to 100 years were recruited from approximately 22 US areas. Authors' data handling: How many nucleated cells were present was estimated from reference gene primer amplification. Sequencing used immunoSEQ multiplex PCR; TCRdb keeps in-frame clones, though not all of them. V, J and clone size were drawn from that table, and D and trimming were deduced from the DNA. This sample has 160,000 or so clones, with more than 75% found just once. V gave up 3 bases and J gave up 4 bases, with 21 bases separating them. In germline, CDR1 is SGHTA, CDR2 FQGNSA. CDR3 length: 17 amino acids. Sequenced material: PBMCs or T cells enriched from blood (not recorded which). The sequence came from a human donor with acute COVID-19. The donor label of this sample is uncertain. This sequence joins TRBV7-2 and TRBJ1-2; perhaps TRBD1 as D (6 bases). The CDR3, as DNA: TGTGCCAGCAGCTTTAACAGGGATGTCGGAAAAGGCTATGGCTACACCTTC. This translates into CASSFNRDVGKGYGYTF.